The T cell receptor (beta chain) described here comes from a study of cytomegalovirus exposure and HLA in healthy donors. Study information: Some 87 million unique TCRs from HLA-typed donors were held in an early release of data. Findings of the study overall: On later analysis, the bulk of CMV-associated TCR beta chains appeared to be HLA-restricted. Most TCR sequences showed up rarely, but some public TCRs showed up in many donors.

Use of 60 Vbeta and 13 Jbeta primers characterized the PCR. Measured with immunoSEQ multiplex PCR; TCRdb has only the in-frame clones, and not every one. The table has fewer than 100,000 clones, roughly 80% seen once; the top ten hold 1.5% to 2%. Notes on this clone: The antigen remains undetermined.

Per germline, CDR1 MGHRA and CDR2 YSYEKL. With V trimmed by 2 bases and J by 6 bases, 6 bases remained unmatched. This CDR3 has 14 residues. This chain joins TRBV4-1 and TRBJ2-7; 8 bases agree with TRBD1. What was sequenced was PBMCs. The TCR comes from a man aged 35 to 55 in good health and CMV-seronegative. The CDR3 nucleotides are TGCGCCAGCAGCCAAAACAGGGGGACGTCCGAGCAGTACTTC. Its protein is CASSQNRGTSEQYF.